These 27 T cell receptor beta chains originate from one sample sequenced in a study of T cell changes during pregnancy in multiple sclerosis. Sequencing was performed with immunoSEQ multiplex PCR; in TCRdb, only in-frame clones are kept and a portion is missing. The sample shows tens of thousands of clones, around 92% of them seen only once. Material: CD8+ T cells from peripheral blood mononuclear cells, obtained in the third trimester of pregnancy. The receptors derive from a female donor in good health, enrolled as a control in a pregnancy study.

The genes are TRBV5-1 and TRBJ1-1; D remains ambiguous. V was trimmed by 3 bases and J by 6 bases, leaving 15 bases between them. CDR1 is SGHRS and CDR2 is YFSETQ in the germline V gene. The CDR3 totals 14 residues. The CDR3 protein is CASSSGFGSAEAFF. CDR3 sequence (DNA): TGCGCCAGCAGCTCGGGATTTGGTTCTGCTGAAGCTTTCTTT.

The genes are TRBV6-5 and TRBJ2-2; D uncertain. CDR3 length: 14 residues. V shed 0 bases and J shed 6 bases, with 8 bases lying between them. Germline V gene data show CDR1 as MNHEY and CDR2 as SVGAGI. For the CDR3, the DNA is TGTGCCAGCAGTTACTCACTTGGGCCCGGGGAGCTGTTTTTT. Amino acid sequence: CASSYSLGPGELFF.

V usage is TRBV7-2 and J usage is TRBJ1-2; 7 bases are a match to TRBD1. CDR1 and CDR2 from the germline V gene are SGHTA and FQGNSA. J was trimmed by 1 base and V by 3 bases; bases with no gene match: 8. CDR3 length: 16 amino acids. As DNA, the CDR3 is TGTGCCAGCAGCTTCACACTAGGACAGGTTAACTATGGCTACACCTTC. It is translated as CASSFTLGQVNYGYTF.

J is TRBJ2-2 and V is TRBV5-1, with 9 nucleotides matching TRBD1. The CDR3 consists of 18 residues. Germline-derived CDR1 and CDR2 are SGHRS and YFSETQ. V shed 3 bases and J 6 bases; nucleotides not matched to a gene: 15. DNA of the CDR3: TGCGCCAGCAGCTCAGTCTCGACTACAGGGGGCTGGTCCGGGGAGCTGTTTTTT. It is translated as CASSSVSTTGGWSGELFF.

The chain uses TRBV30 and TRBJ1-2, with a tentative D call TRBD1 (6 bases). The germline V gene has CDR1 GTSNPN and CDR2 SVGIG (reference sequence). The V end lost 0 bases, the J end lost 6 bases, and 17 bases lay between the germline ends. CDR3 length equals 15 residues. CDR3 sequence: CAWSVFGQGLDGYTF. CDR3 DNA sequence: TGTGCCTGGAGTGTATTCGGGCAGGGGCTGGATGGCTACACCTTC.

This chain uses TRBV5-4 with TRBJ2-3; D is unresolved. V was cut by 0 bases and J by 4 bases, with 9 bases left in between. Germline CDR1 reads SGHNT; CDR2 reads YYREEE (reference sequence). This CDR3 is built from 14 residues. CDR3 sequence reads: CASSLDALPDTQYF. The DNA of the CDR3 is TGTGCCAGCAGCTTGGATGCGCTGCCAGATACGCAGTATTTT.

This clone was recorded once. V is TRBV6-1 and J is TRBJ1-1; D gene unclear. CDR1 MNHNS and CDR2 SASEGT come from the germline V gene. The CDR3 extends over 15 amino acids. V was cut by 7 bases and J by 0 bases, with 15 bases left in between. Here the CDR3 reads CASNQGAIMNTEAFF. In DNA, the CDR3 is TGTGCCAGCAACCAAGGAGCGATAATGAACACTGAAGCTTTCTTT.

The rearrangement links TRBV19 to TRBJ2-7; 9 bases are shared with TRBD1. The CDR3 is made up of 15 amino acids. V gave up 4 bases and J gave up 0 bases; unmatched junction bases: 4. Germline V gene data show CDR1 as LNHDA and CDR2 as SQIVND (reference sequence). Written as DNA, the CDR3 is TGTGCCAGTAGTAGTCGGACAGGGGACTCCTACGAGCAGTACTTC. It encodes CASSSRTGDSYEQYF.

CDR3 DNA sequence: TGTGCCAGCAGCTTACAGGGCAGTCTGGAGACCCAGTACTTC. Translation: CASSLQGSLETQYF. V gene TRBV5-8 combines with J gene TRBJ2-5, with TRBD1 as a possible D gene (6 bases). Per germline, CDR1 SGHTS and CDR2 YDEGEE. This CDR3 has 14 amino acids. The V gene lost 2 bases and the J gene lost 5 bases, with 13 bases spanning the gap. The entire variable domain, with the rest obtained from reference TRBV5-8 and TRBJ2-5, is as follows: EAGVTQSPTHLIKTRGQQATLRCSPISGHTSVYWYQQALGLGLQFLLWYDEGEERNRGNFPPRFSGRQFPNYSSELNVNALELEDSALYLCASSLQGSLETQYFGPGTRLLVL.

The V and J genes are TRBV7-6 and TRBJ1-1; D might be TRBD1 (5 bases). The V end lost 2 bases, the J end lost 4 bases, and 14 bases lay between the germline ends. The CDR3 consists of 15 residues. Germline CDR1 reads SGHVS; CDR2 reads FNYEAQ. The CDR3 sequence is CASSLNLGGGTEAFF. CDR3 sequence (DNA): TGTGCCAGCAGCTTAAATCTCGGGGGTGGCACTGAAGCTTTCTTT.

The chain employs TRBV4-3 and TRBJ2-5; D might be TRBD2 (5 bases). Per the germline V gene, CDR1 is LGHNA and CDR2 is YSLEER. The CDR3 covers 16 residues. V lost 4 bases to trimming and J lost 0 bases, with 15 bases between them. This CDR3 is CASSPSQEAYQETQYF. The CDR3 nucleotides are TGCGCCAGCAGCCCCTCGCAGGAGGCGTACCAAGAGACCCAGTACTTC.

The chain carries TRBV20-1 and TRBJ2-7; D is uncertain. V was cut by 3 bases and J by 6 bases, with 3 bases left in between. The CDR3 spans 9 residues. Per germline, CDR1 DFQATT and CDR2 SNEGSKA (reference sequence). The DNA of the CDR3 is TGCAGTGCTAGCAGCGAGCAGTACTTC. Translation gives CSASSEQYF.

The V call is TRBV27, the J call TRBJ1-4; TRBD1 is a possible D gene (6 bases). This CDR3 is built from 13 residues. Germline V gene sequence: CDR1 MNHEY, CDR2 SMNVEV (reference sequence). V lost 5 bases to trimming and J lost 8 bases, with 12 bases between them. CDR3 coding DNA: TGTGCCAGCAGTCCCGGGACATCGGAAAAACTGTTTTTT. Protein product: CASSPGTSEKLFF.

V and J are TRBV9 and TRBJ2-1; the D gene is possibly TRBD2 (5 bases). CDR1 and CDR2 from the germline V gene are SGDLS and YYNGEE. The CDR3 is 13 residues long. V lost 0 bases to trimming and J lost 7 bases, with 8 bases between them. The CDR3 here is CASSVVSGNEQFF. For the CDR3, the DNA is TGTGCCAGCAGCGTAGTTTCGGGAAATGAGCAGTTCTTC.

The genes are TRBV9 and TRBJ1-1; perhaps TRBD1 as D (5 bases). V lost 7 bases and J lost 4, with 11 bases in between. Germline-derived CDR1 and CDR2 are SGDLS and YYNGEE. The CDR3 runs to 12 residues. CDR3 region: CASRGGSTEAFF. The CDR3 DNA reads TGTGCCAGCCGTGGGGGGTCCACTGAAGCTTTCTTT.

CDR3 nucleotides: TGTGCCAGCAGCAAACTCTTGACAGGGCCTAACTATGGCTACACCTTC. Its protein product is CASSKLLTGPNYGYTF. The rearrangement links TRBV9 to TRBJ1-2; 7 bases map to TRBD1. This CDR3 comprises 16 residues. Per germline, CDR1 SGDLS and CDR2 YYNGEE. J was trimmed by 0 bases and V by 4 bases; bases with no gene match: 9.

The chain is built from TRBV5-1 and TRBJ2-7, with D possibly matching TRBD2 (5 bases). The CDR3 length is 13 residues. CDR1 is SGHRS, CDR2 YFSETQ, per germline. The germline V and J ends were trimmed by 4 bases and 0 bases, with 8 bases remaining between them. The CDR3 protein is CASSPGSSYEQYF. The CDR3 DNA is TGCGCCAGCAGCCCGGGGTCCTCCTACGAGCAGTACTTC.

The chain employs TRBV7-9 and TRBJ2-1; 8 positions match TRBD2. This CDR3 spans 17 amino acids. Germline V gene sequence: CDR1 SEHNR, CDR2 FQNEAQ (reference sequence). V gave up 2 bases and J gave up 0 bases; unmatched junction bases: 6. The CDR3 nucleotides are TGTGCCAGCAGCTTACCTGTAGCGGGGAGCTCCTACAATGAGCAGTTCTTC. This sequence encodes CASSLPVAGSSYNEQFF.

CDR3 in amino acids: CAISDRKETQYF. The CDR3 coding sequence is TGTGCCATCAGCGACAGAAAAGAGACCCAGTACTTC. The rearrangement links TRBV10-3 to TRBJ2-5; possibly TRBD1 for D (5 bases). CDR1 is ENHRY and CDR2 is SYGVKD in the germline V gene. The CDR3 covers 12 residues. V gave up 6 bases and J gave up 3 bases, with 8 bases separating them.

The CDR3 sequence is CASTGLSVTEAFF. CDR3 bases: TGTGCCAGCACGGGACTTTCAGTCACTGAAGCTTTCTTT. V usage is TRBV7-8 and J usage is TRBJ1-1; weak D call: TRBD1 (5 bases). The CDR3 is 13 amino acids. V was shortened by 7 bases and J by 4 bases, with 13 bases between the two germline ends. Germline V gives CDR1 SGHVS, CDR2 FQNEAQ.

The J gene is TRBJ1-1, the V gene TRBV19, with TRBD1 matching 8 bases. After removal of 6 bases from V and 11 bases from J, the junction contained 8 bases not matched to a gene. CDR3 size: 12 residues. CDR1 is LNHDA and CDR2 is SQIVND in the germline V gene (reference sequence). The CDR3 loop is CASSKDRVRAFF. The CDR3 coding sequence is TGTGCCAGTAGCAAGGACAGGGTTCGGGCTTTCTTT.

This clone has just a few counts. The rearrangement links TRBV19 to TRBJ1-5; D uncertain. V dropped 0 bases and J dropped 6 bases, with 15 bases sitting between them. This CDR3 has 16 amino acids. Germline lookup yields CDR1 LNHDA and CDR2 SQIVND (reference sequence). This CDR3 is CASSIDVTGFRQPQHF. CDR3 sequence (DNA): TGTGCCAGTAGTATAGATGTCACGGGATTTCGTCAGCCCCAGCATTTT.

This clone was observed a few times. The rearrangement joins TRBV19 to TRBJ2-3; TRBD2 matches 12 bases. Losses at the gene ends were 6 bases for V and 4 bases for J; bases not matched to a gene: 5. The CDR3 runs to 15 residues. From germline, CDR1 is LNHDA and CDR2 SQIVND (reference sequence). The CDR3, as DNA: TGTGCCAGTAGGCTAGCGGGGGGGCCGGCAGATACGCAGTATTTT. Translation gives CASRLAGGPADTQYF. Looking up the rest from reference TRBV19 and TRBJ2-3 gives the full variable domain: DGGITQSPKYLFRKEGQNVTLSCEQNLNHDAMYWYRQDPGQGLRLIYYSQIVNDFQKGDIAEGYSVSREKKESFPLTVTSAQKNPTAFYLCASRLAGGPADTQYFGPGTRLTVL.

In DNA, the CDR3 is TGTGCCTGGACCCCGGGACAGGGTGGTGAAAAACTGTTTTTT. Its protein product is CAWTPGQGGEKLFF. This chain uses TRBV30 with TRBJ1-4; 9 bases fit TRBD1. CDR1 is GTSNPN and CDR2 is SVGIG in the germline V gene (reference sequence). This CDR3 has 14 amino acids. After removal of 4 bases from V and 7 bases from J, the junction contained 7 bases not matched to a gene.

About this clone: One end of the junction fails to match germline, which may point to a read error. The CDR3: CASSLGGTEGVF. CDR3 in DNA: TGTGCCAGCAGCTTAGGTGGGACAGAAGGGGTTTTC. V usage is TRBV11-2 and J usage is TRBJ2-3; TRBD1 agrees at 7 bases. Germline loops: CDR1 SGHAT, CDR2 FQNNGV. CDR3 length: 12 amino acids.

The chain uses TRBV9 and TRBJ2-2; 7 bases are a match to TRBD2. The V segment lost 3 bases and the J segment 1 base; nucleotides outside the gene matches: 6. This CDR3 spans 16 amino acids. Per germline, CDR1 SGDLS and CDR2 YYNGEE. The CDR3 bases are TGTGCCAGCAGCGGAGGAGCGGGGCTGAACACCGGGGAGCTGTTTTTT. As protein: CASSGGAGLNTGELFF.

This chain links TRBV27 with TRBJ1-1; D is perhaps TRBD1 (6 bases). From germline, CDR1 is MNHEY and CDR2 SMNVEV (reference sequence). Trimming stripped 1 base from V and 2 bases from J, with 8 bases between. The CDR3 has 14 amino acids. CDR3 nucleotides: TGTGCCAGCAGTTTATTCAGGGGAAACACTGAAGCTTTCTTT. Translated: CASSLFRGNTEAFF.